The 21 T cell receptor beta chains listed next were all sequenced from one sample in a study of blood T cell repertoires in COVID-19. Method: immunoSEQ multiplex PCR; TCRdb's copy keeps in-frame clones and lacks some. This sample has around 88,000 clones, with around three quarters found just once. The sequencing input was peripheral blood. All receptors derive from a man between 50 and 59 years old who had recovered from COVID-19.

This CDR3 reads CASSFPDRDYEQYF. DNA of the CDR3: TGTGCCAGCAGCTTCCCGGACAGGGACTACGAGCAGTACTTC. The chain employs TRBV5-4 and TRBJ2-7; 8 bases line up with TRBD1. CDR3 length: 14 residues. V shed 2 bases, J shed 3 bases, and the junction held 4 bases outside the gene matches. Germline V lookup: CDR1 SGHNT, CDR2 YYREEE (reference sequence).

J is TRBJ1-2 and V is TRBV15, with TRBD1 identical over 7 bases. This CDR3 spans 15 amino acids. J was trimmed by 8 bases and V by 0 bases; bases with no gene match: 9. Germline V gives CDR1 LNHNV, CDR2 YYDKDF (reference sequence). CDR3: CATSREDRDSSGYTF. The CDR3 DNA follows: TGTGCCACCAGCAGAGAAGACAGGGATTCTTCGGGCTACACCTTC.

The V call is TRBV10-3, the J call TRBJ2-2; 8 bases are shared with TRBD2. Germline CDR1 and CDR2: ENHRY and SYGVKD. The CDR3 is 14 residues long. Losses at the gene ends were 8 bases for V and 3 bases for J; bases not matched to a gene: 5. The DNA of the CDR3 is TGTGCCATCGGGCCAGCGGGAGACACCGGGGAGCTGTTTTTT. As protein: CAIGPAGDTGELFF.

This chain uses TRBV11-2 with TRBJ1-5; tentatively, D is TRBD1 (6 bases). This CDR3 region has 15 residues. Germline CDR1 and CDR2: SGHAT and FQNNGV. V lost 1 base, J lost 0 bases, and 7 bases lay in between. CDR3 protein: CASSLAGDSNQPQHF. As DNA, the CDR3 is TGTGCCAGCAGCTTAGCAGGGGATAGCAATCAGCCCCAGCATTTT.

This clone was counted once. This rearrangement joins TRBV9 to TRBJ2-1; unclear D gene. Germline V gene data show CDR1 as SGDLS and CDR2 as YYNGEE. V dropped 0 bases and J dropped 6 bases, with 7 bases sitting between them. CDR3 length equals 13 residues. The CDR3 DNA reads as TGTGCCAGCAGCGTAGCGGTATCCAATGAGCAGTTCTTC. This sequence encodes CASSVAVSNEQFF.

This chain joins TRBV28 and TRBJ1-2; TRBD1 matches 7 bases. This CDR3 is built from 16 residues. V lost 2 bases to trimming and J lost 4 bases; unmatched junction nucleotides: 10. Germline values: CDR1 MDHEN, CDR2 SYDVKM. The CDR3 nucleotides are TGTGCCAGCAGTTTAAACAGGGGAAAGGAACGCTATGGCTACACCTTC. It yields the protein CASSLNRGKERYGYTF.

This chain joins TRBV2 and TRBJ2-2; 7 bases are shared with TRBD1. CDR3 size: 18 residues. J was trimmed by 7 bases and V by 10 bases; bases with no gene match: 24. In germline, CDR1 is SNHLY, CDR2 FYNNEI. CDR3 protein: CATRQDGFGEWDSGELFF. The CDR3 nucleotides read TGTGCCACTCGACAGGACGGATTCGGGGAGTGGGACAGCGGGGAGCTGTTTTTT.

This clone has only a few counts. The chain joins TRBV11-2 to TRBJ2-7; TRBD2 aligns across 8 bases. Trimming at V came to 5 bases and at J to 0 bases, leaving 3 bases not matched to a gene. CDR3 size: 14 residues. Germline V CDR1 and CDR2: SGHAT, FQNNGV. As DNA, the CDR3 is TGTGCCAGCAGCCGGGCGGGGGGCTCCTACGAGCAGTACTTC. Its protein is CASSRAGGSYEQYF.

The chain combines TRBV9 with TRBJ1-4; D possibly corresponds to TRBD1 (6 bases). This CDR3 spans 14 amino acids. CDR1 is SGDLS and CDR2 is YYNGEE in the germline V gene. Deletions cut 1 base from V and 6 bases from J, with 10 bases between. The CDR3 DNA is TGTGCCAGCAGCGTATCAGGGGTAGATGAAAAACTGTTTTTT. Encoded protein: CASSVSGVDEKLFF. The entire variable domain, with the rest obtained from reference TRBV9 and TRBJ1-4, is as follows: DSGVTQTPKHLITATGQRVTLRCSPRSGDLSVYWYQQSLDQGLQFLIQYYNGEERAKGNILERFSAQQFPDLHSELNLSSLELGDSALYFCASSVSGVDEKLFFGSGTQLSVL.

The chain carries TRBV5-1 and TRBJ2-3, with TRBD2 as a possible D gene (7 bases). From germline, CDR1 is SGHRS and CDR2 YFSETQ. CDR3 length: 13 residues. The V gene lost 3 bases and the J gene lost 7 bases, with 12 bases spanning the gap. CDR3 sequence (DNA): TGCGCCAGCAGCTCTGGGGGGGCCTATACGCAGTATTTT. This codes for CASSSGGAYTQYF.

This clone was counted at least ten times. The CDR3 loop is CASRGRDSYNSPLHF. CDR3 nucleotide sequence: TGCGCCAGCAGGGGCCGGGACAGCTATAATTCACCCCTCCACTTT. This chain joins TRBV5-1 and TRBJ1-6; TRBD1 aligns across 7 bases. Germline assignment: CDR1 SGHRS and CDR2 YFSETQ. With V trimmed by 5 bases and J by 3 bases, 5 bases remained unmatched. This CDR3 is built from 15 residues. Drawing the rest from reference TRBV5-1 and TRBJ1-6, the complete variable domain is KAGVTQTPRYLIKTRGQQVTLSCSPISGHRSVSWYQQTPGQGLQFLFEYFSETQRNKGNFPGRFSGRQFSNSRSEMNVSTLELGDSALYLCASRGRDSYNSPLHFGNGTRLTVT.

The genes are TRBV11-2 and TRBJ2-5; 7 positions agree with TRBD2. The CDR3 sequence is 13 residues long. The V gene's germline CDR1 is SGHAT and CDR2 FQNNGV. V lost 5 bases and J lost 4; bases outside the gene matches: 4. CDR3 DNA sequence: TGTGCCAGCAGCACCGGACTAGTAGAGACCCAGTACTTC. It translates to CASSTGLVETQYF.

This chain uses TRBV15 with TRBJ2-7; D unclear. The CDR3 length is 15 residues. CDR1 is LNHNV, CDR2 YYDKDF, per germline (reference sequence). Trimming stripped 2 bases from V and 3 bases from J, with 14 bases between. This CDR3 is CATSRLTNGGYEQYF. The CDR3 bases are TGTGCCACCAGCAGACTTACCAACGGCGGCTACGAGCAGTACTTC. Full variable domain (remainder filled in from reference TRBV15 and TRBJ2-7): DAMVIQNPRYQVTQFGKPVTLSCSQTLNHNVMYWYQQKSSQAPKLLFHYYDKDFNNEADTPDNFQSRRPNTSFCFLDIRSPGLGDTAMYLCATSRLTNGGYEQYFGPGTRLTVT.

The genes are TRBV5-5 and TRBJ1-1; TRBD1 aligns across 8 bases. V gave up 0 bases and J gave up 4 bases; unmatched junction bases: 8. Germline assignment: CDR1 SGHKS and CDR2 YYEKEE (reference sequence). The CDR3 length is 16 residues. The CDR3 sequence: CASSLAQGAVGTEAFF. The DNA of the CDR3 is TGTGCCAGCAGCTTGGCTCAGGGGGCGGTCGGCACTGAAGCTTTCTTT.

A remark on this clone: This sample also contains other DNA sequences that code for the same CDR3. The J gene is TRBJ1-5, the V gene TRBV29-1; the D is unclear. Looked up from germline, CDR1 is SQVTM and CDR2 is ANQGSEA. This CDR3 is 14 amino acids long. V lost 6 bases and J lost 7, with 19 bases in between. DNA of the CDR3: TGCAGCGTGGGTTCGGGCGGGAAAGGGCAGCCCCAGCATTTT. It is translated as CSVGSGGKGQPQHF.

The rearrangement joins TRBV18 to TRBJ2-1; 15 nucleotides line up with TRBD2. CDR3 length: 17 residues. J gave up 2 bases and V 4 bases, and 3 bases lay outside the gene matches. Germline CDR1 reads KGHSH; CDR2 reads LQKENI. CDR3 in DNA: TGTGCCAGCTCACTCTGGACTAGCGGGGGGGCCTACAATGAGCAGTTCTTC. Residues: CASSLWTSGGAYNEQFF.

DNA for the CDR3: TGTGCCAGCAGTCCAATGCAGGGGGCAGGGGAGCAGTTCTTC. This translates into CASSPMQGAGEQFF. J is TRBJ2-1 and V is TRBV7-6, with TRBD1 matching 8 bases. Germline CDR1 and CDR2: SGHVS and FNYEAQ. CDR3 size: 14 residues. The V segment lost 6 bases and the J segment 10 bases; nucleotides outside the gene matches: 11.

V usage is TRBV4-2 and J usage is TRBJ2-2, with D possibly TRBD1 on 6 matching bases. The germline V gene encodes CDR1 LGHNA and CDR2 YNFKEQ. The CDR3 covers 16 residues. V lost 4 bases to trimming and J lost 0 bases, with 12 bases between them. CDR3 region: CASSLGAQTNTGELFF. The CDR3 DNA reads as TGTGCCAGCAGCCTGGGGGCACAGACGAACACCGGGGAGCTGTTTTTT.

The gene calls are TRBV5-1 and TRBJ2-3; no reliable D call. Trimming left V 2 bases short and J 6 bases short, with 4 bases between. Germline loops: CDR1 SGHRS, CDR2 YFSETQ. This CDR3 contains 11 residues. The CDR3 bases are TGCGCCAGCAGCTTACGGGATACGCAGTATTTT. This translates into CASSLRDTQYF.

CDR3 nucleotide sequence: TGTGCCAGCTCCCGGGGACAGAAAGAGACCCAGTACTTC. Protein product: CASSRGQKETQYF. This sequence joins TRBV18 and TRBJ2-5, with TRBD1 matching 7 bases. The trim removed 6 bases at V and 3 bases at J, leaving 4 bases unmatched. The CDR3 covers 13 residues. CDR1 KGHSH and CDR2 LQKENI come from the germline V gene. Together with reference TRBV18 and TRBJ2-5, the CDR3 gives the full variable domain: NAGVMQNPRHLVRRRGQEARLRCSPMKGHSHVYWYRQLPEEGLKFMVYLQKENIIDESGMPKERFSAEFPKEGPSILRIQQVVRGDSAAYFCASSRGQKETQYFGPGTRLLVL.

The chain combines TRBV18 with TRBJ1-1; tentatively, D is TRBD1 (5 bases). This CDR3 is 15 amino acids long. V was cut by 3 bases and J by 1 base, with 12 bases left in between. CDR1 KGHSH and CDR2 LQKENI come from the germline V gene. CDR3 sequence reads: CASSPSAQGNTEAFF. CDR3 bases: TGTGCCAGCTCACCGTCCGCCCAGGGGAACACTGAAGCTTTCTTT.